Listed below are T cell receptor beta chains from one sample, sequenced in a study of shared clonotypes between healthy human individuals. The method was immunoSEQ multiplex PCR; TCRdb's version includes in-frame clones alone and lacks a portion of them. The sample records some 1,900,000 clones, about 95% being singletons. Specimen: naive CD8+ T cells sorted from blood. The receptors derive from a man between 18 and 35 years old in good health. The CDR3 runs from the conserved cysteine through the conserved F or W. D genes are given only for firm matches. Rows give clone size only sometimes, using once, few, many, or a class for an expanded clone.

j_call	clone_size	v_call	d_call	cdr3_aa	cdr3_nt
TRBJ2-5	-	TRBV27	-	CASSLSSWGETQYF	TGTGCCAGCAGTTTATCGAGTTGGGGGGAGACCCAGTACTTC
TRBJ1-4	-	TRBV6-5	-	CASSQTVGGEKLFF	TGTGCCAGCAGTCAAACCGTTGGAGGTGAAAAACTGTTTTTT
TRBJ1-3	-	TRBV10-3	TRBD1	CAISESMAQGAGGNTIYF	TGTGCCATCAGTGAGTCAATGGCACAGGGGGCGGGTGGAAACACCATATATTTT
TRBJ2-3	-	TRBV5-8	TRBD2	CASSLAPAGGLTDTQYF	TGTGCCAGCAGCTTGGCCCCGGCGGGGGGGCTGACAGATACGCAGTATTTT
TRBJ2-5	-	TRBV27	TRBD1	CASSGLGTGGVGETQYF	TGTGCCAGCAGTGGGCTCGGGACAGGGGGCGTAGGAGAGACCCAGTACTTC
TRBJ1-4	-	TRBV28	-	CASSTRTEATNEKLFF	TGTGCCAGCAGTACCCGGACAGAAGCAACTAATGAAAAACTGTTTTTT
TRBJ2-1	once	TRBV27	-	CASSLSKQVEQFF	TGTGCCAGCAGTTTATCTAAGCAGGTTGAGCAGTTCTTC
TRBJ2-1	-	TRBV7-9	-	CASSEIREHYNNEQFF	TGTGCCAGCAGCGAGATCCGGGAGCATTATAACAATGAGCAGTTCTTC
TRBJ2-7	few	TRBV2	-	CASSERYEQYF	TGTGCCAGCAGTGAAAGGTACGAGCAGTACTTC
TRBJ2-1	-	TRBV19	-	CASSRSSYNEQFF	TGTGCCAGTAGTAGGAGCTCCTACAATGAGCAGTTCTTC
TRBJ2-1	-	TRBV4-1	TRBD2	CASSQSLAGGNEQFF	TGCGCCAGCAGCCAATCGCTAGCGGGAGGTAATGAGCAGTTCTTC
TRBJ1-6	-	TRBV7-3	-	CASSLWPGGVSYNSPLHF	TGTGCCAGCAGCTTATGGCCGGGAGGGGTATCCTATAATTCACCCCTCCACTTT
TRBJ2-2	once	TRBV27	TRBD2	CASKEGLAGRAGELFF	TGTGCCAGCAAGGAAGGACTAGCGGGGAGGGCCGGGGAGCTGTTTTTT
TRBJ2-7	once	TRBV4-1	TRBD1	CASSHAGGGSYEQYF	TGCGCCAGCAGCCATGCAGGGGGCGGCTCCTACGAGCAGTACTTC
TRBJ2-1	-	TRBV30	-	CAWSVRGPNEQFF	TGTGCCTGGAGTGTACGTGGGCCCAATGAGCAGTTCTTC
TRBJ1-1	-	TRBV4-1	-	CASSQLPPENTLNTEAFF	TGCGCCAGCAGCCAACTTCCCCCAGAGAACACCCTTAACACTGAAGCTTTCTTT
TRBJ2-1	-	TRBV5-1	-	CASSSEWASSYNEQFF	TGCGCCAGCAGCTCCGAATGGGCTAGCTCCTACAATGAGCAGTTCTTC
TRBJ2-3	-	TRBV7-9	-	CASSLASGTTDTQYF	TGTGCCAGCAGCTTAGCCTCAGGGACCACAGATACGCAGTATTTT
TRBJ2-7	-	TRBV4-2	-	CASSQDKDSYYEQYF	TGTGCCAGCAGCCAAGATAAGGACTCCTACTACGAGCAGTACTTC
TRBJ2-7	-	TRBV6-5	-	CASQAFAGVSYEQYF	TGTGCCAGCCAGGCGTTTGCGGGTGTTTCGTACGAGCAGTACTTC
TRBJ2-2	once	TRBV10-3	TRBD1	CATWDRGGTGELFF	TGTGCCACCTGGGACAGGGGAGGCACCGGGGAGCTGTTTTTT
TRBJ2-1	-	TRBV6-4	-	CASRPYLAHQHNEQFF	TGTGCCAGCAGACCGTACCTAGCGCACCAGCATAATGAGCAGTTCTTC
TRBJ2-7	-	TRBV9	-	CASSDLQGYEQYF	TGTGCCAGCAGCGACCTACAGGGCTACGAGCAGTACTTC
TRBJ1-1	-	TRBV7-9	-	CASSPVGLPGAFF	TGTGCCAGCAGCCCCGTAGGCCTTCCCGGAGCTTTCTTT
TRBJ2-7	-	TRBV5-5	TRBD1	CASSVRDRAYEQYF	TGTGCCAGCAGCGTAAGGGACAGGGCCTACGAGCAGTACTTC
TRBJ2-7	-	TRBV11-2	TRBD1	CASSLVGTGVNEQYF	TGTGCCAGCAGCTTAGTTGGGACAGGGGTCAACGAGCAGTACTTC
TRBJ1-1	-	TRBV28	TRBD1	CASSVGQGYTEAFF	TGTGCCAGCAGTGTGGGACAGGGGTACACTGAAGCTTTCTTT
TRBJ1-2	-	TRBV7-8	-	CASSPEMYGYTF	TGTGCCAGCAGCCCAGAAATGTATGGCTACACCTTC
TRBJ2-1	-	TRBV6-1	-	CASSEEGLNYNEQFF	TGTGCCAGCAGTGAAGAGGGACTCAACTACAATGAGCAGTTCTTC
TRBJ2-1	-	TRBV25-1	TRBD1	CASSPQGAGAYNEQFF	TGTGCCAGCAGTCCACAGGGGGCAGGGGCCTACAATGAGCAGTTCTTC
TRBJ2-3	-	TRBV2	TRBD1	CATSGDRGSDTQYF	TGTGCCACCAGCGGGGACAGGGGATCAGATACGCAGTATTTT
TRBJ2-2	-	TRBV6-5	-	CASSSGNTGELFF	TGTGCCAGCAGTAGCGGGAACACCGGGGAGCTGTTTTTT
TRBJ2-3	-	TRBV27	TRBD2	CASSLSSGLARGWDTQYF	TGTGCCAGCAGTTTATCCTCGGGACTAGCGCGGGGTTGGGATACGCAGTATTTT
TRBJ1-6	-	TRBV27	TRBD1	CASSFGRGSGTLHF	TGTGCCAGCAGTTTCGGCAGGGGGTCCGGAACCCTCCACTTT
TRBJ2-5	-	TRBV21-1	-	CASSKSRGLKLETQYF	TGTGCCAGCAGCAAGAGCCGGGGATTGAAACTTGAGACCCAGTACTTC
TRBJ2-7	many	TRBV29-1	-	CSVASGEYEQYF	TGCAGCGTTGCAAGTGGCGAATACGAGCAGTACTTC
TRBJ2-4	-	TRBV4-1	TRBD2	CASSQMGLAGGKNIQYF	TGCGCCAGCAGCCAGATGGGACTAGCGGGAGGTAAAAACATTCAGTACTTC
TRBJ2-5	-	TRBV27	TRBD1	CASSMTGGTGETQYF	TGTGCCAGCAGTATGACAGGGGGGACAGGGGAGACCCAGTACTTC
TRBJ2-3	-	TRBV11-2	-	CASSLDPRLADTQYF	TGTGCCAGCAGCTTAGATCCCCGACTAGCAGATACGCAGTATTTT
TRBJ2-7	-	TRBV4-3	TRBD1	CASSQIGTGEPREQYF	TGCGCCAGCAGCCAAATCGGGACAGGGGAACCCCGCGAGCAGTACTTC
TRBJ2-1	-	TRBV2	-	CASSRTDNYNEQFF	TGTGCCAGCAGTCGGACAGATAACTACAATGAGCAGTTCTTC
TRBJ1-1	-	TRBV10-2	-	CASKTSFQNTEAFF	TGCGCCAGCAAGACTTCCTTTCAGAACACTGAAGCTTTCTTT
TRBJ1-1	-	TRBV11-2	-	CASSLAVRGAIDTEAFF	TGTGCCAGCAGCTTAGCCGTACGGGGGGCCATAGACACTGAAGCTTTCTTT
TRBJ2-7	-	TRBV25-1	-	CASSVTPHEQYF	TGTGCCAGCAGTGTTACCCCCCACGAGCAGTACTTC
TRBJ2-3	-	TRBV13	-	CASSLGLEPDTQYF	TGTGCCAGCAGCTTAGGACTAGAACCTGATACGCAGTATTTT
TRBJ2-2	-	TRBV7-9	-	CASSLGGTGELFF	TGTGCCAGCAGCTTAGGTGGCACCGGGGAGCTGTTTTTT
TRBJ2-3	-	TRBV11-2	-	CASSLMPSTDTQYF	TGTGCCAGCAGCTTAATGCCCAGTACAGATACGCAGTATTTT
TRBJ1-2	-	TRBV29-1	-	CSGLVDYGYTF	TGCAGCGGGTTAGTGGACTATGGCTACACCTTC
TRBJ2-1	-	TRBV30	-	CAWSVRPLYEQFF	TGTGCCTGGAGTGTTCGACCCCTCTATGAGCAGTTCTTC
TRBJ1-2	-	TRBV11-2	-	CASSLGGPLYGYTF	TGTGCCAGCAGCTTGGGGGGACCCCTCTATGGCTACACCTTC
TRBJ1-1	-	TRBV7-6	TRBD1	CASSLGTGLNTEAFF	TGTGCCAGCAGCTTGGGGACAGGCTTGAACACTGAAGCTTTCTTT
TRBJ1-1	-	TRBV7-9	-	CASSGNTEAFF	TGTGCCAGCAGCGGCAACACTGAAGCTTTCTTT
TRBJ1-1	-	TRBV19	-	CASSEGIPWTEAFF	TGTGCCAGTAGTGAAGGGATCCCTTGGACTGAAGCTTTCTTT
TRBJ2-3	few	TRBV10-1	-	CASSEPAASDTQYF	TGCGCCAGCAGTGAGCCTGCAGCCTCAGATACGCAGTATTTT
TRBJ1-4	-	TRBV30	-	CAWSDLSEPSAANEKLFF	TGTGCCTGGAGTGACCTTTCGGAGCCCTCTGCGGCTAATGAAAAACTGTTTTTT
TRBJ1-1	-	TRBV6-5	TRBD1	CASSYSIGTGSREAFF	TGTGCCAGCAGTTACTCGATAGGGACAGGGAGTCGTGAAGCTTTCTTT